A selection of T cell receptor beta chains follows, all from one sample in a study of T cell repertoires in cytomegalovirus infection. These receptors are not linked to any known antigen. TCRdb called the reads again in MiXCR, with one record for every CDR3 protein. The sample has roughly 990,000 distinct CDR3 sequences; 25% to 40% are singletons. The sample consisted of cultured CD8+ T cells from PBMCs, taken from culture after CMV antigen stimulation. The receptors originated from a human donor in good health (CMV status not recorded). Some clones in this sample may be carry-over from other donors' samples. Each CDR3 is given with its conserved first and last residue. The D gene is left open where the match is weak. Clone size is given for some rows only: seen once, a few or many times, or a class if the clone is expanded.

TRBV7-9,NA,TRBD1,TRBJ2-2,CASSSGQGSNTGELFF,TGTGCCAGCAGCTCGGGACAGGGTTCGAACACCGGGGAGCTGTTTTTT
TRBV7-2,many,NA,TRBJ2-1,CASSLAVGALKVEFF,TGTGCCAGCAGCTTAGCTGTGGGGGCCCTGAAGGTGGAGTTCTTC
TRBV6-5,once,NA,TRBJ1-1,CASSAQGYTEAFF,TGTGCCAGCAGTGCTCAGGGATATACTGAAGCTTTCTTT
TRBV7-9,NA,NA,TRBJ1-2,CASRLGLPGDGYTF,TGTGCCAGCAGGTTAGGGTTACCGGGGGACGGCTACACCTTC
TRBV5-1,NA,TRBD1,TRBJ1-1,CASSLEGTGWVPMNTEAFF,TGCGCCAGCAGCTTGGAGGGGACAGGGTGGGTGCCGATGAACACTGAAGCTTTCTTT
TRBV7-3,few,TRBD1,TRBJ1-3,CASSLGGQFGNTIYF,TGTGCCAGCAGCTTAGGGGGACAGTTTGGAAACACCATATATTTT
TRBV7-2,many,NA,TRBJ1-5,CASSYPGYNQPQHF,TGTGCCAGCAGCTACCCGGGATACAATCAGCCCCAGCATTTT
TRBV20-1,NA,TRBD1,TRBJ1-1,CSAWDRGGTEAFF,TGCAGTGCTTGGGACAGGGGCGGCACTGAAGCTTTCTTT
TRBV27,NA,TRBD1,TRBJ1-1,CASSAGQRNTEAFF,TGTGCCAGCAGCGCGGGACAGAGGAACACTGAAGCTTTCTTT
TRBV7-3,many,NA,TRBJ1-1,CASSPLGGTTEAFF,TGTGCCAGCAGCCCCCTGGGGGGGACTACTGAAGCTTTCTTT
TRBV7-6,few,NA,TRBJ2-3,CASSLVLTDTDTQYF,TGTGCCAGCAGCTTAGTGTTGACAGACACAGATACGCAGTATTTT
TRBV11-3,once,TRBD1,TRBJ2-2,CASSFGTGSIGELFF,TGTGCCAGCAGCTTCGGGACAGGGTCGATCGGGGAGCTGTTTTTT
TRBV19,NA,TRBD1,TRBJ1-2,CASSIARTGRRYTF,TGTGCCAGTAGTATCGCTAGGACAGGGCGACGCTACACCTTC
TRBV19,NA,NA,TRBJ2-1,CASSIARNEQFF,TGTGCCAGTAGTATTGCTCGGAATGAGCAGTTCTTC
TRBV6-2/TRBV6-3,NA,TRBD1,TRBJ2-5,CASSPDRGPRETQYF,TGTGCCAGCAGCCCCGACAGGGGCCCGCGAGAGACCCAGTACTTC
TRBV20-1,few,NA,TRBJ2-7,CSASIRGNVQYF,TGCAGTGCTAGTATCCGGGGTAATGTGCAGTACTTC
TRBV6-6,few,TRBD1,TRBJ1-2,CASSYSGQDHYGYTF,TGTGCCAGCAGTTACTCAGGACAGGACCACTATGGCTACACCTTC
TRBV20-1,NA,NA,TRBJ1-5,CSARDHGGGKNQPQHF,TGCAGTGCTAGAGATCATGGGGGGGGGAAGAATCAGCCCCAGCATTTT
TRBV2,few,NA,TRBJ1-2,CASSEGMTAYGYTF,TGTGCCAGCAGTGAAGGAATGACAGCTTATGGCTACACCTTC
TRBV20-1,NA,NA,TRBJ2-3,CSARPGEEIDTQYF,TGCAGTGCTAGGCCCGGGGAAGAGATAGATACGCAGTATTTT
TRBV7-8,few,NA,TRBJ1-5,CASSRGVGYQPQHF,TGTGCCAGCAGCCGCGGCGTAGGGTATCAGCCCCAGCATTTT
TRBV6-5,NA,NA,TRBJ2-5,CASRGKGETQYF,TGTGCCAGCCGTGGAAAGGGTGAGACCCAGTACTTC
TRBV7-8,NA,NA,TRBJ2-5,CASTTRSNPQYF,TGTGCCAGCACAACCAGATCAAATCCCCAGTACTTC